These 21 T cell receptor beta chains were sequenced from one sample in a study of T-cell memory formation after mild COVID-19. From the 5' RACE reads, TCRdb called clonotypes with MiXCR, one entry per CDR3 protein. This sample has under 600,000 distinct CDR3 sequences, with less than 25% found just once. The sample was PBMCs or a T cell subset sorted from them (not recorded which). Receptors originate from an adult woman who had mild COVID-19 (a few samples of this study predate the infection). Cell type and time point are not known.

Only one count was recorded for this clonotype. This chain uses TRBV29-1 with TRBJ2-3, with TRBD1 as a possible D gene (6 bases). V gave up 5 bases and J gave up 2 bases, with 17 bases separating them. The length of the CDR3 is 15 residues. CDR1 is SQVTM and CDR2 is ANQGSEA in the germline V gene. The CDR3 loop is CSVISGAFLTDTQYF. DNA of the CDR3: TGCAGCGTTATTTCAGGGGCCTTCCTCACAGATACGCAGTATTTT.

The table lists this clonotype with many counts. CDR3 DNA sequence: TGTGCCACCAGTGAACGGGGACAGAGGTGGGTCACAGATACGCAGTATTTT. Protein product: CATSERGQRWVTDTQYF. The chain combines TRBV24-1 with TRBJ2-3, with 7 bases matching TRBD1. The ends lost 4 bases at V and 2 bases at J; junction bases unmatched: 11. The CDR3 runs 17 residues. CDR1 is KGHDR and CDR2 is SFDVKD in the germline V gene.

Comment on this clonotype: This could be a read error, since a much larger clone is one nucleotide away. In nucleotides, the CDR3 is TGTGCCAGCAGCCCGGACAGTCGGAACACTGAAGCTTTCTTT. This translates into CASSPDSRNTEAFF. V is TRBV3-1 and J is TRBJ1-1; perhaps TRBD1 as D (6 bases). The germline V and J ends were trimmed by 4 bases and 1 base, with 10 bases remaining between them. Germline lookup yields CDR1 LGHDT and CDR2 YNNKEL (reference sequence). The CDR3 has 14 amino acids.

The rearrangement links TRBV4-1 to TRBJ2-2, with 12 bases lining up with TRBD2. The CDR3 totals 17 residues. Germline CDR1 reads MGHRA; CDR2 reads YSYEKL. The V and J ends lost 1 base and 4 bases, in that order; junction bases with no gene match: 4. The CDR3 DNA reads TGCGCCAGCAGCCAAGTCGGGACTAGCGGGTTCACCGGGGAGCTGTTTTTT. This sequence encodes CASSQVGTSGFTGELFF.

V and J are TRBV7-9 and TRBJ1-1; no definite D call. This CDR3 is built from 15 residues. Trimming took 2 bases from V and 2 from J, leaving 12 bases between them. Germline V gene data show CDR1 as SEHNR and CDR2 as FQNEAQ (reference sequence). CDR3 in amino acids: CASSLRAEPNTEAFF. CDR3 coding DNA: TGTGCCAGCAGCTTAAGGGCAGAACCTAACACTGAAGCTTTCTTT.

The chain is built from TRBV2 and TRBJ1-1, with D unclear. Germline V CDR1 and CDR2: SNHLY, FYNNEI. Trimming took 4 bases from V and 6 from J, leaving 12 bases between them. The CDR3 has 13 amino acids. The CDR3 loop is CASSGSPPAEAFF. In nucleotides, the CDR3 is TGTGCCAGCAGTGGCTCCCCCCCAGCTGAAGCTTTCTTT.

In its sample, this clonotype was seen many times. V is TRBV12-3 or TRBV12-4 and J is TRBJ2-6, with TRBD1 as a possible D gene (5 bases). This CDR3 contains 17 residues. V was pared by 0 bases and J by 2 bases, with 11 bases between. In nucleotides, the CDR3 is TGTGCCAGCAGTTTAGCGCAGGGTGGGGCTGGGGCCAACGTCCTGACTTTC. Translated: CASSLAQGGAGANVLTF.

The genes are TRBV3-1 and TRBJ2-7, with 15 bases that match TRBD2. CDR1 is LGHDT, CDR2 YNNKEL, per germline (reference sequence). The V gene end was trimmed by 4 bases and the J gene end by 4 bases; junction bases not matched to a gene: 5. The CDR3 has 16 residues. This chain's CDR3 is CASSPQGLAGGYEQYF. In DNA, the CDR3 is TGTGCCAGCAGCCCCCAGGGACTAGCGGGGGGTTACGAGCAGTACTTC.

This clonotype was seen only a few times. The gene calls are TRBV7-3 and TRBJ1-2; 7 bases fit TRBD1. This CDR3 region has 15 residues. The J segment lost 3 bases and the V segment lost 4 bases, leaving 8 bases of the junction unmatched. The germline V gene has CDR1 SGHTA and CDR2 FQGTGA. The CDR3 region is CASSYGDRADYGYTF. The CDR3 region has the DNA TGTGCCAGCAGCTACGGAGACAGGGCGGACTATGGCTACACCTTC.

Only a few counts were recorded for this clonotype. This chain connects TRBV11-2 to TRBJ2-6, with D perhaps TRBD1 or TRBD2 (5 bases each). Germline-derived CDR1 and CDR2 are SGHAT and FQNNGV. The V end was cut by 0 bases, the J end by 0 bases, with 18 bases between. This CDR3 has 20 residues. CDR3: CASSLDNRLAGSSGANVLTF. For the CDR3, the DNA is TGTGCCAGCAGCTTAGATAATCGTCTAGCAGGGAGCTCTGGGGCCAACGTCCTGACTTTC.

The rearrangement uses TRBV3-1 and TRBJ2-3; D not certain. V was cut by 2 bases and J by 2 bases, with 5 bases left in between. Germline V gene data show CDR1 as LGHDT and CDR2 as YNNKEL (reference sequence). The CDR3 totals 13 residues. CDR3 amino acids: CASSQMATDTQYF. DNA for the CDR3: TGTGCCAGCAGCCAAATGGCCACAGATACGCAGTATTTT.

This clonotype has a handful of counts. V is TRBV7-3 and J is TRBJ2-1; 9 bases fit TRBD2. CDR3 length: 16 residues. The germline gives CDR1 SGHTA, CDR2 FQGTGA. J was trimmed by 8 bases and V by 2 bases; bases with no gene match: 10. CDR3 sequence (DNA): TGTGCCAGCAGCTTACCCTTAGCGGGGGCCAGGGATGAGCAGTTCTTC. Its translation is CASSLPLAGARDEQFF.

The chain links TRBV30 to TRBJ1-1; D call uncertain. Germline lookup yields CDR1 GTSNPN and CDR2 SVGIG (reference sequence). The CDR3 has 11 amino acids. V was pared by 0 bases and J by 6 bases, with 5 bases between. Here the CDR3 reads CAWSVRAEAFF. DNA of the CDR3: TGTGCCTGGAGTGTCAGAGCTGAAGCTTTCTTT.

This chain joins TRBV25-1 and TRBJ2-1, with 7 bases that match TRBD1. Germline values: CDR1 MGHDK, CDR2 SYGVNS. There are 19 residues in the CDR3. V lost 4 bases, J lost 1 base, and 16 bases stayed unmatched. CDR3 nucleotides: TGTGCCAGCAGTGGCCGGGACAGCCAAAATAAGAGATCCTACAATGAGCAGTTCTTC. Translated: CASSGRDSQNKRSYNEQFF.

J is TRBJ2-7 and V is TRBV24-1; 7 bases line up with TRBD1. Germline lookup yields CDR1 KGHDR and CDR2 SFDVKD. CDR3 length: 18 residues. With 3 bases clipped from V and 2 bases from J, the junction kept 15 bases outside the gene matches. CDR3 bases: TGTGCCACCAGTGATGCTGCGACCCCGGGACAGACTCCCTACGAGCAGTACTTC. Translation: CATSDAATPGQTPYEQYF.

The chain combines TRBV3-1 with TRBJ1-2; 12 bases align to TRBD1. This CDR3 region has 16 residues. The germline gives CDR1 LGHDT, CDR2 YNNKEL (reference sequence). The trim removed 1 base at V and 4 bases at J, leaving 4 bases unmatched. The CDR3 DNA reads TGTGCCAGCAGCCAAGTACGGGACAGGGGGCTCTATGGCTACACCTTC. This codes for CASSQVRDRGLYGYTF.

The chain recombines TRBV25-1 with TRBJ1-2; 7 nucleotides match TRBD1. V shed 3 bases and J 2 bases; nucleotides not matched to a gene: 6. This CDR3 contains 15 residues. Germline assignment: CDR1 MGHDK and CDR2 SYGVNS. The CDR3 loop is CASSDNRGLNYGYTF. The CDR3 DNA follows: TGTGCCAGCAGTGATAATAGGGGGCTGAACTATGGCTACACCTTC.

This clonotype was found a few times. This sequence joins TRBV6-2 or TRBV6-3 and TRBJ2-6; possibly TRBD1 or TRBD2 for D (5 bases each). The CDR3 has 15 residues. V lost 2 bases, J lost 6 bases, and 11 bases lay in between. Germline V gives CDR1 MNHEY, CDR2 SVGEGT. The CDR3 coding sequence is TGTGCCAGCAGTTACCCCGGGACCCTGGCCAACGTCCTGACTTTC. This codes for CASSYPGTLANVLTF.

This rearrangement joins TRBV18 to TRBJ2-3; the match to TRBD1 covers 8 bases. The CDR3 loop spans 18 amino acids. The V gene end was trimmed by 3 bases and the J gene end by 1 base; junction bases not matched to a gene: 12. Looked up from germline, CDR1 is KGHSH and CDR2 is LQKENI. The CDR3 region is CASSPLLQTGQGTDTQYF. In DNA form, the CDR3 reads TGTGCCAGCTCACCGCTCCTTCAAACGGGACAGGGCACAGATACGCAGTATTTT.

This clonotype turned up a few times. CDR3 DNA sequence: TGTGCCAGCAGTCTATCAAGGCATGGCTACACCTTC. This translates into CASSLSRHGYTF. The chain links TRBV12-3 or TRBV12-4 to TRBJ1-2; no definite D call. Trimming left V 5 bases short and J 6 bases short, with 10 bases between. The CDR3 runs 12 residues.

V and J are TRBV7-2 and TRBJ2-1; D is perhaps TRBD1 (5 bases). The germline V gene encodes CDR1 SGHTA and CDR2 FQGNSA. The CDR3 consists of 15 residues. The V gene lost 5 bases and the J gene lost 5 bases, with 16 bases spanning the gap. CDR3: CASSQGAVFHNEQFF. For the CDR3, the DNA is TGTGCCAGCAGCCAGGGTGCGGTCTTTCACAATGAGCAGTTCTTC.